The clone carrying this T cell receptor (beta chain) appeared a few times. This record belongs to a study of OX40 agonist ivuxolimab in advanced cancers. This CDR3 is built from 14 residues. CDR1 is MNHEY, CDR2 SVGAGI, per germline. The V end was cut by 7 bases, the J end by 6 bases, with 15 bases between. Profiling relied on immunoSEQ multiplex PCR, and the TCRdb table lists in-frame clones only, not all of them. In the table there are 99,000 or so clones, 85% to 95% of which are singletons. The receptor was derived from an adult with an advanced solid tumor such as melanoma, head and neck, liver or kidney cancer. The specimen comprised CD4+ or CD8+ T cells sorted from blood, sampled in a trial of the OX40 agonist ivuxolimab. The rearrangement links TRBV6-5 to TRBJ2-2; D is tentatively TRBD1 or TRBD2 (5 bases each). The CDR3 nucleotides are TGTGCCAGCAAGAGGAGGAGCAGGGCCGGGGAGCTGTTTTTT. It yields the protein CASKRRSRAGELFF.